The entry that follows covers one TCR beta chain sequence. Its antigen specificity is not known. Base qualities are not provided; no much larger clone lies one nucleotide away. These data belong to a study of radiotherapy plus CTLA-4 blockade in lung cancer (dated 2018 in TCRdb). Regarding the research as a whole: Among enrolled patients, roughly 20% had an objective response and 31% reached disease control. Overall study results and their limits: Early dynamic changes in blood T cell clones, together with increased serum interferon-beta after radiation, were reported as the strongest predictors of response. After treatment with radiotherapy and ipilimumab, TCR clones that came from tumors expanded in the peripheral blood.

In this study, focal radiation therapy paired with CTLA-4 blockade (ipilimumab) was tested in patients who had chemo-refractory metastatic non-small-cell lung cancer. The CDR3 runs 13 residues from the cysteine to the phenylalanine. Only the CDR3 portion is preserved as DNA: 39 bases, with reading frame beginning at the first base. A distance of 12 bases separates the germline ends of V and J, which lose 6 bases and 2 bases respectively. The germline V gene (reference sequence) supplies CDR1 SGHKS and CDR2 YYEKEE. Library method: the immunoSEQ multiplex PCR assay. TCRdb retrieved this table from immuneACCESS and kept in-frame rearrangements only. Not all clones are present; in checked studies, unresolved V genes account for under half, and no reason is known for the remainder. The sample profile shows 110,000 or so clones; 65% to 85% of them were found once. Together, the top ten hold approximately 5.5% of the sample.

The receptor was isolated from a human donor with non-small cell lung cancer who had a partial response to radiotherapy plus ipilimumab. The sequenced sample was peripheral blood, obtained from a patient treated with radiotherapy plus ipilimumab. Rearrangement joined TRBV5-5 to TRBJ2-7; no D gene is confidently identified. The CDR3: CASTPYGTYEQYF. The DNA reads as follows: TGTGCCAGCACCCCCTACGGTACCTACGAGCAGTACTTC.